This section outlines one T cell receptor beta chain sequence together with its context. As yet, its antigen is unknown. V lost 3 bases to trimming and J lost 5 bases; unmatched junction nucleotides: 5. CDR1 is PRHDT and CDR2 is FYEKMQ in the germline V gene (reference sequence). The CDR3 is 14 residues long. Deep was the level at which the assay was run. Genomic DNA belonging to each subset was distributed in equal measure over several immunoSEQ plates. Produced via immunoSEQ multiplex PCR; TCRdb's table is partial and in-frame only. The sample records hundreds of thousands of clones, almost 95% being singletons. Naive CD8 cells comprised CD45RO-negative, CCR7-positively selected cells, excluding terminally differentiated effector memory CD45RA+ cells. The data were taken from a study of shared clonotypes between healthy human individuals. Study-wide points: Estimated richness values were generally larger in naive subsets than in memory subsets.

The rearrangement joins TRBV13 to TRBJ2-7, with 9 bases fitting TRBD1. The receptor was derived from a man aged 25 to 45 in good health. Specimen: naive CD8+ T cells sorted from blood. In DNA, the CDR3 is TGTGCCAGCAGCTTCGGGACAGGGTTCCACGAGCAGTACTTC. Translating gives CASSFGTGFHEQYF.